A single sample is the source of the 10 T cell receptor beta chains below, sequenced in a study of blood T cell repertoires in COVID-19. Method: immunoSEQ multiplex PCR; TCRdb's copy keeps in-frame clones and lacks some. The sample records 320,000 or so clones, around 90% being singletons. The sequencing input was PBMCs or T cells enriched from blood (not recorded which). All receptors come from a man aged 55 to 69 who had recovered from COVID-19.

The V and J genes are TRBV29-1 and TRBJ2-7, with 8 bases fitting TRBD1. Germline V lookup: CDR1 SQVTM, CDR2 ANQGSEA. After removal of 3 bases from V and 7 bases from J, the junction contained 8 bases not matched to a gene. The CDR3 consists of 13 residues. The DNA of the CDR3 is TGCAGCGTTGATCGTCAGGGGGCGGGGGAGCAGTACTTC. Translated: CSVDRQGAGEQYF.

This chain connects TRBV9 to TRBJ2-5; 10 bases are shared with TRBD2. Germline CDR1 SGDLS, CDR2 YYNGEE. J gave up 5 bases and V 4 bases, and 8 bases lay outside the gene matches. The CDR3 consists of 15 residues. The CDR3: CASSTRTSGWETQYF. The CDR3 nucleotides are TGTGCCAGCAGCACTCGGACTAGCGGCTGGGAGACCCAGTACTTC.

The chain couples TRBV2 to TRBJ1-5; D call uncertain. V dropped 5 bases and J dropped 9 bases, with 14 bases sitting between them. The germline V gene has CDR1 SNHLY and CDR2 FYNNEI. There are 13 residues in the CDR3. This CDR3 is CASSTPLTWPQHF. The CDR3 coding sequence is TGTGCCAGCAGTACCCCTCTGACATGGCCCCAGCATTTT.

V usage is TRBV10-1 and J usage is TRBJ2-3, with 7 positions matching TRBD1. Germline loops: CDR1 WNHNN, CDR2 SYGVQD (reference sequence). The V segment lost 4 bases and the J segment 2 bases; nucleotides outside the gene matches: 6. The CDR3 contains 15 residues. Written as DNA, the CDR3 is TGCGCCAGCAGTGCGTACAGGGGTTTCACAGATACGCAGTATTTT. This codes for CASSAYRGFTDTQYF.

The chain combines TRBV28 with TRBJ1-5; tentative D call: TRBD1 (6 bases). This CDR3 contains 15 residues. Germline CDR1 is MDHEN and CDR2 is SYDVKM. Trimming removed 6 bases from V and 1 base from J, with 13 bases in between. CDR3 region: CASSTGGASNQPQHF. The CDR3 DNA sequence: TGTGCCAGCAGCACGGGGGGGGCGAGCAATCAGCCCCAGCATTTT. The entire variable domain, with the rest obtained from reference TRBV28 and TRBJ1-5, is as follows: DVKVTQSSRYLVKRTGEKVFLECVQDMDHENMFWYRQDPGLGLRLIYFSYDVKMKEKGDIPEGYSVSREKKERFSLILESASTNQTSMYLCASSTGGASNQPQHFGDGTRLSIL.

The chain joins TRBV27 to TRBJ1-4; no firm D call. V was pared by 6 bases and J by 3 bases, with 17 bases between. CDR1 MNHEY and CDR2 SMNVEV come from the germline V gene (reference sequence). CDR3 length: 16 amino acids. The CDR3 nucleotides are TGTGCCAGCAGATCGCTTGGAGTTTCGGCTAATGAAAAACTGTTTTTT. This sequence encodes CASRSLGVSANEKLFF.

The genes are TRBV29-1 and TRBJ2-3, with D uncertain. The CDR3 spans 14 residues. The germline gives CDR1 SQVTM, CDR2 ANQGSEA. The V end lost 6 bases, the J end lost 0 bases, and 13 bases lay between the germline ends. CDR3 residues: CSVRPAGSTDTQYF. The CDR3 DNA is TGCAGCGTCCGGCCGGCAGGCAGCACAGATACGCAGTATTTT.

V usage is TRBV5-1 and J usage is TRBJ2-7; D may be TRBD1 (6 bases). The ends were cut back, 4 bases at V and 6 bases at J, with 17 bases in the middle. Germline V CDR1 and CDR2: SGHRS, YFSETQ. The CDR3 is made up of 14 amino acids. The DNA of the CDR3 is TGCGCCAGCAGCCCGCCAAACACAGGGCGCGAGCAGTACTTC. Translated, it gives CASSPPNTGREQYF.

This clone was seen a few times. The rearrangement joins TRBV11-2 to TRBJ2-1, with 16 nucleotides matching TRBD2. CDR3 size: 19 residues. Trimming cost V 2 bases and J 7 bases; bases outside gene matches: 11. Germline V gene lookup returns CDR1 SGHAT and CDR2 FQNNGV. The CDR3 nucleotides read TGTGCCAGCAGCTTAATCAAAATTGGGACTAGCGGGAGGGTTAATGAGCAGTTCTTC. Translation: CASSLIKIGTSGRVNEQFF.

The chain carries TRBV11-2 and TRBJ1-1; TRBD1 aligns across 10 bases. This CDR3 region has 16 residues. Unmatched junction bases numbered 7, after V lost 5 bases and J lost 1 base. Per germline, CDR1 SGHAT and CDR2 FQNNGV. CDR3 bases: TGTGCCAGCAGCACGTACCGGGACAGGGGGAACACTGAAGCTTTCTTT. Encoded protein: CASSTYRDRGNTEAFF.